One and the same sample provided the 21 T cell receptor beta chains below, sequenced in a study of T cells after yellow fever vaccination. TCRdb analysed the 5' RACE reads with MiXCR anew, one entry per CDR3 protein. The table includes around 230,000 distinct CDR3 sequences, about 7% detected once. The material was CD4+ T cells sorted from PBMCs, obtained on the day of the yellow fever booster vaccination. The receptors derive from a man younger than 40 who received the YFV17D yellow fever vaccine.

This clonotype was observed many times. The gene calls are TRBV7-2 and TRBJ2-7; possible D gene TRBD1, 6 bases. The V gene's germline CDR1 is SGHTA and CDR2 FQGNSA. The CDR3 contains 14 residues. V dropped 5 bases and J dropped 2 bases, with 13 bases sitting between them. The CDR3 DNA reads TGTGCCAGCAGCACCGCCGGGACAACCTACGAGCAGTACTTC. Protein product: CASSTAGTTYEQYF.

This clonotype was observed a few times. The rearrangement uses TRBV7-2 and TRBJ2-3; TRBD2 aligns across 10 bases. This CDR3 is built from 14 residues. Trimming took 2 bases from V and 6 from J; bases not matched to a gene: 2. Germline V lookup: CDR1 SGHTA, CDR2 FQGNSA. For the CDR3, the DNA is TGTGCCAGCAGCTTATCTAGCGGGAGCGATACGCAGTATTTT. Translated, it gives CASSLSSGSDTQYF.

The rearrangement uses TRBV7-8 and TRBJ1-1; 7 nucleotides match TRBD1. V lost 8 bases and J lost 5; bases outside the gene matches: 8. Per germline, CDR1 SGHVS and CDR2 FQNEAQ. The CDR3 contains 13 residues. The CDR3 loop is CASAYDRVTEAFF. The CDR3, as DNA: TGTGCCAGCGCTTACGACAGGGTTACTGAAGCTTTCTTT.

This clonotype was seen more than once but under ten times. The chain joins TRBV5-1 to TRBJ1-2; 7 positions match TRBD1. The CDR3 sequence is 14 residues long. J was trimmed by 3 bases and V by 4 bases; bases with no gene match: 6. Germline loops: CDR1 SGHRS, CDR2 YFSETQ. For the CDR3, the DNA is TGCGCCAGCAGCCGGGACAGTACGGACTATGGCTACACCTTC. Encoded protein: CASSRDSTDYGYTF.

This clonotype was seen a few times. The gene calls are TRBV7-9 and TRBJ2-1; D remains ambiguous. V gave up 4 bases and J gave up 4 bases, with 20 bases separating them. This CDR3 contains 17 residues. Germline CDR1 reads SEHNR; CDR2 reads FQNEAQ (reference sequence). CDR3 in DNA: TGTGCCAGCAGCTCAACCTACAGCTTAGAATCTTACAATGAGCAGTTCTTC. Encoded protein: CASSSTYSLESYNEQFF.

This chain links TRBV11-2 with TRBJ2-7; D possibly corresponds to TRBD1 (5 bases). Germline V gene data show CDR1 as SGHAT and CDR2 as FQNNGV. There are 18 residues in the CDR3. The V and J ends lost 0 bases and 6 bases respectively, with 24 bases between them. The CDR3 DNA sequence: TGTGCCAGCAGCTTAGATCGGGTCCCCCAGGGAAGATTGAGCGAGCAGTACTTC. Translating it yields CASSLDRVPQGRLSEQYF.

This clonotype was seen ten or more times. V and J are TRBV10-3 and TRBJ2-1; TRBD2 matches 8 bases. The germline CDR1 and CDR2 sequences are ENHRY and SYGVKD. Trimming removed 6 bases from V and 4 bases from J; junction bases left unmatched: 8. CDR3 size: 15 residues. The CDR3 DNA reads as TGTGCCATCAGCGCAACTAGCGGAGTGTACAATGAGCAGTTCTTC. This codes for CAISATSGVYNEQFF.

There are many counts of this clonotype. The chain employs TRBV5-1 and TRBJ2-5; 11 bases agree with TRBD2. Germline V lookup: CDR1 SGHRS, CDR2 YFSETQ. J lost 2 bases, V lost 5 bases, and 8 bases had no gene match. CDR3 length equals 16 residues. The CDR3 sequence: CASSFLAGGPQETQYF. CDR3 nucleotides: TGCGCCAGCAGTTTCTTAGCGGGAGGGCCGCAAGAGACCCAGTACTTC.

This clonotype was counted between two and nine times. The chain recombines TRBV11-2 with TRBJ2-3, with D possibly matching TRBD2 (6 bases). Germline values: CDR1 SGHAT, CDR2 FQNNGV. The CDR3 covers 20 residues. Trimming took off 1 base at V and 0 bases at J, with 23 bases between the two ends. The CDR3 here is CASSLVQRASLPTSTDTQYF. In DNA form, the CDR3 reads TGTGCCAGCAGCTTAGTACAGCGGGCCTCATTACCCACAAGCACAGATACGCAGTATTTT.

This clonotype has just a few counts. The chain carries TRBV29-1 and TRBJ2-4, with D perhaps given as TRBD1 or TRBD2 (5 bases each). CDR1 is SQVTM, CDR2 ANQGSEA, per germline. The CDR3 runs to 13 residues. V shed 5 bases and J shed 1 base, with 9 bases lying between them. The CDR3 coding sequence is TGCAGCGTTTTGGGGGACGCCAAAAACATTCAGTACTTC. This encodes CSVLGDAKNIQYF.

The J gene is TRBJ2-1, the V gene TRBV4-2; TRBD1 is a possible D gene (5 bases). Trimming removed 4 bases at V and 8 bases at J, with 12 bases between. The CDR3 spans 13 residues. Germline V CDR1 and CDR2: LGHNA, YNFKEQ. The CDR3, as DNA: TGTGCCAGCAGCCTCCGACAGACCGATGAGCAGTTCTTC. This translates into CASSLRQTDEQFF.

V is TRBV12-3 or TRBV12-4 and J is TRBJ2-5; D is perhaps TRBD2 (6 bases). V dropped 3 bases and J dropped 4 bases, with 9 bases sitting between them. CDR3 length: 13 amino acids. The CDR3, as DNA: TGTGCCAGCAGTTTTGCGGGACGAGAGACCCAGTACTTC. Residues: CASSFAGRETQYF.

This clonotype was recorded a few times. The chain has TRBV5-1 and TRBJ2-3; no reliable D call. Germline V lookup: CDR1 SGHRS, CDR2 YFSETQ. The length of the CDR3 is 14 residues. Trimming removed 0 bases at V and 2 bases at J, with 7 bases between. CDR3 nucleotides: TGCGCCAGCAGCTTGGTTCTGGCCACAGATACGCAGTATTTT. It encodes CASSLVLATDTQYF.

This clonotype came up a few times. The rearrangement uses TRBV24-1 and TRBJ1-5; D remains unclear. V was pared by 2 bases and J by 3 bases, with 1 base between. From germline, CDR1 is KGHDR and CDR2 SFDVKD. The CDR3 spans 12 residues. The CDR3 loop reads CATSDSNQPQHF. The CDR3 DNA follows: TGTGCCACCAGTGATTCCAATCAGCCCCAGCATTTT.

This clonotype has at least ten counts. The chain joins TRBV12-3 or TRBV12-4 to TRBJ2-2, with 9 bases identical to TRBD1. The V gene end was trimmed by 6 bases and the J gene end by 4 bases; junction bases not matched to a gene: 6. The CDR3 is made up of 15 amino acids. CDR3 DNA: TGTGCCAGCAGACCCGGACAGGGGACCACCGGGGAGCTGTTTTTT. As protein: CASRPGQGTTGELFF.

This clonotype was picked up many times. The chain carries TRBV5-5 and TRBJ1-1, with D unclear. The CDR3 loop spans 13 amino acids. Between the trimmed V and J ends, which lost 2 bases and 4 bases, there was a span of 9 bases. Germline loops: CDR1 SGHKS, CDR2 YYEKEE (reference sequence). The CDR3 DNA reads TGTGCCAGCAGCTTACCTAGCCGCACTGAAGCTTTCTTT. This encodes CASSLPSRTEAFF.

This clonotype was observed many times. The chain is built from TRBV20-1 and TRBJ2-7; the D call may be TRBD1 or TRBD2 (6 bases each). Trimming took off 0 bases at V and 1 base at J, with 10 bases between the two ends. The germline CDR1 and CDR2 sequences are DFQATT and SNEGSKA (reference sequence). This CDR3 spans 14 amino acids. The CDR3 protein is CSARDWRGSYEQYF. The CDR3 coding sequence is TGCAGTGCTAGAGATTGGAGGGGGTCCTACGAGCAGTACTTC.

In this sample, this clonotype turned up a few times. The chain uses TRBV12-3 or TRBV12-4 and TRBJ1-2; D is undetermined. V dropped 7 bases and J dropped 8 bases, with 14 bases sitting between them. The CDR3 is made up of 12 amino acids. The CDR3 region has the DNA TGTGCCAGCAACGACGCGCGGCGGGGCTACACCTTC. Translated: CASNDARRGYTF.

There are many counts of this clonotype. This sequence joins TRBV24-1 and TRBJ2-1; 13 nucleotides line up with TRBD2. There are 14 residues in the CDR3. Germline CDR1 reads KGHDR; CDR2 reads SFDVKD. The V and J ends lost 4 bases and 9 bases, in that order; junction bases with no gene match: 2. In DNA form, the CDR3 reads TGTGCCACCAGTGAAGGACTAGCGGGAGCTGAGCAGTTCTTC. Residues: CATSEGLAGAEQFF.

The genes are TRBV20-1 and TRBJ2-3; D may be TRBD1 (6 bases). Germline CDR1 and CDR2: DFQATT and SNEGSKA (reference sequence). The CDR3 is 14 residues long. Trimming took off 6 bases at V and 0 bases at J, with 13 bases between the two ends. CDR3 sequence: CSAEGDISTDTQYF. CDR3 nucleotide sequence: TGCAGTGCAGAGGGGGACATTAGCACAGATACGCAGTATTTT.

The chain joins TRBV19 to TRBJ2-1, with 10 bases identical to TRBD1. Germline V gene sequence: CDR1 LNHDA, CDR2 SQIVND (reference sequence). The trim removed 5 bases at V and 8 bases at J, leaving 9 bases unmatched. The CDR3 length is 15 residues. CDR3 sequence: CASSYRDRGADEQFF. For the CDR3, the DNA is TGTGCCAGTAGTTACCGGGACAGGGGTGCCGATGAGCAGTTCTTC.